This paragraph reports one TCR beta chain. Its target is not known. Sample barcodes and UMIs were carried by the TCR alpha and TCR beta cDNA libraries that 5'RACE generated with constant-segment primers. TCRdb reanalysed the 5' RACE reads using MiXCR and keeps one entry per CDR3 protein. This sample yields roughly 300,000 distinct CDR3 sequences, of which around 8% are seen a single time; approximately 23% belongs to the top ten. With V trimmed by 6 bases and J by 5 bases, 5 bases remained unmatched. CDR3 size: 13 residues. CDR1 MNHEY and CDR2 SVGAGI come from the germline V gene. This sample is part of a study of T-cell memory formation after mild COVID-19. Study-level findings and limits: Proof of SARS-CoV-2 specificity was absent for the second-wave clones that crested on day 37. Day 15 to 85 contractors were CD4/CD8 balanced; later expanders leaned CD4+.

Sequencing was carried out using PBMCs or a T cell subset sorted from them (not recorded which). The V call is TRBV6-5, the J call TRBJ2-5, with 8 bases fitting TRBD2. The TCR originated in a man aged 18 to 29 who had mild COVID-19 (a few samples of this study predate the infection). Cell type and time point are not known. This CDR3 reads CASSGGAGETQYF. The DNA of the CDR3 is TGTGCCAGCAGCGGGGGGGCCGGGGAGACCCAGTACTTC.